This entry is about one T cell receptor (beta chain). The antigen is not known. The CDR3 has 14 residues. Germline lookup yields CDR1 WNHNN and CDR2 SYGVQD (reference sequence). V shed 6 bases and J shed 4 bases, with 14 bases lying between them. Although they were nominally healthy when sampled, donors likely had unrecorded immune exposures. These data belong to a study of cytomegalovirus exposure and HLA in healthy donors. Study background: As an earlier analysis found, roughly 170 million T cells yielded about 120 million unique TCR beta sequences. Study-level results: Reports showed the classifier diagnosing cytomegalovirus status with high specificity and sensitivity.

The PCR was carried out with 60 Vbeta primers and 13 Jbeta primers. Per the original methods: Unique TCR beta chains numbered around 80 million in a later analysis, with 10 million to 14 million shared. Measured with immunoSEQ multiplex PCR; TCRdb has only the in-frame clones, and not every one. V and J calls and clone size follow that table, whereas D and trimming were derived from the DNA. The clone table shows roughly 120,000 clones, with the ten largest holding around 2.7%. The sample comprised PBMCs. This clonotype originated in a man aged 30 to 45 in good health and CMV-seronegative. The chain links TRBV10-1 to TRBJ2-3; the D gene is possibly TRBD2 (6 bases). In DNA, the CDR3 is TGCGCCAGCAGCCCACCGGGAGTGGCAGATACGCAGTATTTT. Translation: CASSPPGVADTQYF.